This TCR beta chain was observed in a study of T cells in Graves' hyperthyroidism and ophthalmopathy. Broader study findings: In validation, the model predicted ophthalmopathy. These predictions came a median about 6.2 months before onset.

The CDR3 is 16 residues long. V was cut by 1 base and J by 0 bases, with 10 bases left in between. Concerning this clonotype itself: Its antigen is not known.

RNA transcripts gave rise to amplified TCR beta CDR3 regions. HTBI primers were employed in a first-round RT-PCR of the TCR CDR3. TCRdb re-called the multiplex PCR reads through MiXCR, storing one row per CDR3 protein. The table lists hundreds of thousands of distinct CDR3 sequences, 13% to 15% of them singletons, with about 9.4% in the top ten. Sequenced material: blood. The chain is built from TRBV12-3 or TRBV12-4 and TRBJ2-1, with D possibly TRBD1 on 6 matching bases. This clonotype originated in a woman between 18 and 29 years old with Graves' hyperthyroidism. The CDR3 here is CASSLDRVSSYNEQFF. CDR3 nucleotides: TGTGCCAGCAGTTTAGACAGGGTTAGCTCCTACAATGAGCAGTTCTTC.